This TCR beta chain was identified in a study of tissue T cells after allogeneic stem cell transplantation. Sequencing used immunoSEQ multiplex PCR; TCRdb keeps in-frame clones, though not all of them. The sample lists roughly 3,500 clones, approximately 70% occurring once. This CDR3 region has 13 residues. Germline V gene data show CDR1 as MNHEY and CDR2 as SVGEGT. V lost 5 bases and J lost 2, with 9 bases in between. Sequencing was performed on tissue from the right colon, taken at autopsy. This TCR came from a male donor older than 55 with lung cancer. The rearrangement uses TRBV6-2 or TRBV6-3 and TRBJ2-5, with D hard to call. DNA of the CDR3: TGTGCCAGCAGTATGAGGCCACAAGAGACCCAGTACTTC. Amino acids: CASSMRPQETQYF.